The rows below give T cell receptor beta chains drawn from one sample of a study of T cell repertoires in cytomegalovirus infection. Their recognized antigens are unknown. TCRdb independently ran MiXCR on the reads; one entry per CDR3 protein. The sample yields hundreds of thousands of distinct CDR3 sequences, roughly 43% seen once. Sample: cultured PBMCs, taken from culture after CMV antigen stimulation. The receptors originated from a human donor in good health (CMV status not recorded). Some clones in this sample may be carry-over from other donors' samples. Both conserved end residues are part of each CDR3. Only part of the rows carry a size: once, few, many, or a class if the clone is expanded.

size: .; V: TRBV29-1; length: 11; CDR3: CSLTDQDEQFF
size: .; V: TRBV7-2; length: 15; CDR3: CASSPLPSGMDEQYF
size: few; V: TRBV12-3/TRBV12-4; length: 17; CDR3: CASSFRTGAYSYNEQFF
size: few; V: TRBV5-4; length: 14; CDR3: CASSFTGTDNEQFF
size: few; V: TRBV7-6; length: 15; CDR3: CASSKQGSWNTEAFF
size: .; V: TRBV19; length: 13; CDR3: CASRPDTEETQYF
size: few; V: TRBV19; length: 14; CDR3: CASSILQGATGYTF
size: few; V: TRBV27; length: 14; CDR3: CASSRWGIHQPQHF
size: few; V: TRBV12-3/TRBV12-4; length: 12; CDR3: CASSLPGAKLFF
size: .; V: TRBV12-3/TRBV12-4; length: 15; CDR3: CASSFLQGWDTEAFF
size: many; V: TRBV20-1; length: 13; CDR3: CSAKGPHTDTQYF
size: .; V: TRBV25-1; length: 16; CDR3: CASSPPGGTGGNEQFF
size: .; V: TRBV5-6; length: 14; CDR3: CASSQRQGFYEQYF
size: .; V: TRBV6-1; length: 17; CDR3: CASSERPGLNSQETQYF
size: .; V: TRBV6-1; length: 12; CDR3: CASSPNSGEQYF
size: few; V: TRBV6-5; length: 14; CDR3: CASSDWDSGTEAFF
size: many; V: TRBV7-2; length: 12; CDR3: CASSLVRNTIYF
size: .; V: TRBV4-1; length: 15; CDR3: CASSQVSLDTGELFF
size: many; V: TRBV28; length: 12; CDR3: CASSFGNYGYTF
size: .; V: TRBV11-2; length: 15; CDR3: CASSLGPGIYNEQFF
size: few; V: TRBV12-3/TRBV12-4; length: 14; CDR3: CASSRAWRGNTIYF
size: few; V: TRBV7-8; length: 16; CDR3: CASSYRDRGLSRGYTF
size: .; V: TRBV5-8; length: 13; CDR3: CASSLTGSRGYTF
size: .; V: TRBV2; length: 14; CDR3: CASGMVLSTDTQYF
size: .; V: TRBV20-1; length: 13; CDR3: CSAVRDNPYEQYF
size: .; V: TRBV7-9; length: 13; CDR3: CASKLETTDTQYF
size: few; V: TRBV6-2/TRBV6-3; length: 15; CDR3: CASSYGGTAGDTQYF
size: few; V: TRBV7-2; length: 14; CDR3: CASSPYDRRETQYF
size: .; V: TRBV3-1; length: 16; CDR3: CASSLALAGANEKLFF
size: few; V: TRBV7-6; length: 14; CDR3: CASSLKREGYEQYF
size: .; V: TRBV2; length: 14; CDR3: CASRRIRGGTEAFF
size: .; V: TRBV4-1; length: 14; CDR3: CASSRRSPTDTQYF
size: .; V: TRBV6-8; length: 19; CDR3: CASSYSMQLAGFGIYEQYF
size: .; V: TRBV28; length: 12; CDR3: CATRQGANIQYF
size: .; V: TRBV5-1; length: 13; CDR3: CASTLMGGGEQFF
size: few; V: TRBV12-3/TRBV12-4; length: 15; CDR3: CASSPGQGAETEAFF
size: .; V: TRBV7-2; length: 15; CDR3: CASSLFGGGQETQYF
size: .; V: TRBV7-2; length: 16; CDR3: CASSSRPAGAYNEQFF
size: few; V: TRBV6-2/TRBV6-3; length: 15; CDR3: CASRRFGKLIDEQFF
size: few; V: TRBV12-3/TRBV12-4; length: 14; CDR3: CASSLWLADNEQFF
size: .; V: TRBV6-1; length: 13; CDR3: CASRMDRDNEQFF
size: .; V: TRBV7-2; length: 15; CDR3: CASSPQQGLNQPQHF
size: .; V: TRBV7-8; length: 13; CDR3: CASSIDPSNEQFF
size: .; V: TRBV7-6; length: 13; CDR3: CASSYRDTNEQFF